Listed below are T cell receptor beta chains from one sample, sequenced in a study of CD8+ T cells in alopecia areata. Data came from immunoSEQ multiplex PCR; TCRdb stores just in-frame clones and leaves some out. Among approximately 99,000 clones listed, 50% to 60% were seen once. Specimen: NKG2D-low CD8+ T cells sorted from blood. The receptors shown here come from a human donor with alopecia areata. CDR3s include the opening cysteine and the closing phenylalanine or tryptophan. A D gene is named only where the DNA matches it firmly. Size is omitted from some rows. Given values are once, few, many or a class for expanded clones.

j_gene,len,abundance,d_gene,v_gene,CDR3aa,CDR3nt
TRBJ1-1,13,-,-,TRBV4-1,CASSKWTDTEAFF,TGCGCCAGCAGCAAATGGACAGACACTGAAGCTTTCTTT
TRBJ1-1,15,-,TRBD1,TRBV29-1,CSVVGTGGHGTEAFF,TGCAGCGTTGTAGGGACAGGGGGGCATGGCACTGAAGCTTTCTTT
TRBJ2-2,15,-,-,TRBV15,CATSKRRAGPGELFF,TGTGCCACCAGCAAAAGGAGGGCCGGGCCCGGGGAGCTGTTTTTT
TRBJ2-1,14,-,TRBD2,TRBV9,CASSVTSGYNEQFF,TGTGCCAGCAGCGTAACTAGCGGTTACAATGAGCAGTTCTTC
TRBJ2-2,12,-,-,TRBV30,CAWSPRAGELFF,TGTGCCTGGAGCCCGCGGGCCGGGGAGCTGTTTTTT
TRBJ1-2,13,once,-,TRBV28,CASSRHGNYGYTF,TGTGCCAGCAGCCGACACGGTAACTATGGCTACACCTTC
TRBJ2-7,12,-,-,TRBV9,CASSVAGEEQYF,TGTGCCAGCAGCGTAGCGGGGGAGGAGCAGTACTTC
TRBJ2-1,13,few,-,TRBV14,CASSQGRWDEQFF,TGTGCCAGCAGCCAAGGACGTTGGGATGAGCAGTTCTTC
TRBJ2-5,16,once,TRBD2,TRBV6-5,CASSLVASGSRETQYF,TGTGCCAGCAGTTTAGTGGCTAGCGGGAGTCGAGAGACCCAGTACTTC
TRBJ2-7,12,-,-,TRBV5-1,CASSAGSYEQYF,TGCGCCAGCTCGGCGGGAAGCTACGAGCAGTACTTC
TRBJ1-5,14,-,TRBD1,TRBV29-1,CSVIQGQGNQPQHF,TGCAGCGTTATACAAGGACAGGGTAATCAGCCCCAGCATTTT
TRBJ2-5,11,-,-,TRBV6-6,CATEARETQYF,TGTGCCACCGAGGCCCGGGAGACCCAGTACTTC
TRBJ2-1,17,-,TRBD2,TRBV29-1,CSVESPERGMRNNEQFF,TGCAGCGTTGAATCGCCCGAGCGGGGTATGCGTAACAATGAGCAGTTCTTC
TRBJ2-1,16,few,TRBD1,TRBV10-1,CASSEGWDRTNNEQFF,TGCGCCAGCAGTGAGGGCTGGGACAGAACCAACAATGAGCAGTTCTTC
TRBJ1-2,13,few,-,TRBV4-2,CASSQLAEHGYTF,TGTGCCAGCAGCCAGCTGGCGGAGCATGGCTACACCTTC
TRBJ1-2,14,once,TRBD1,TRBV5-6,CASSWGQGAEGYTF,TGTGCCAGCAGCTGGGGACAGGGGGCAGAAGGCTACACCTTC
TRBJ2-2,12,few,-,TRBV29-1,CSANSQTGELFF,TGCAGCGCAAATAGTCAGACCGGGGAGCTGTTTTTT
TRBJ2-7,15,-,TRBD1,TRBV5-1,CASSRPGQGIYEQYF,TGCGCCAGCAGCCGCCCGGGACAGGGGATCTACGAGCAGTACTTC
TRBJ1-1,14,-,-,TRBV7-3,CASSQTPKGTEAFF,TGTGCCAGCAGCCAAACCCCGAAAGGGACTGAAGCTTTCTTT
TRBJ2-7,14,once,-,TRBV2,CASREEGLRYEQYF,TGTGCCAGCAGGGAGGAGGGGCTGAGGTACGAGCAGTACTTC
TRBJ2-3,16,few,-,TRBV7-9,CASSPREGQGTDTQYF,TGTGCCAGCAGCCCGCGGGAGGGACAGGGGACAGATACGCAGTATTTT
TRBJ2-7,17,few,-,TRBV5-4,CASSLAGSYGSSYEQYF,TGTGCCAGCAGCTTGGCCGGTTCGTACGGGAGCTCCTACGAGCAGTACTTC
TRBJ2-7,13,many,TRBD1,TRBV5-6,CASSPGTGQEQYF,TGTGCCAGCAGCCCAGGGACAGGCCAAGAGCAGTACTTC
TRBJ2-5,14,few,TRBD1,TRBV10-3,CATGTGALSETQYF,TGTGCCACCGGGACAGGGGCACTTTCGGAGACCCAGTACTTC
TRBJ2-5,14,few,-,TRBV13,CASSSTEYQETQYF,TGTGCCAGCAGCTCGACAGAGTACCAAGAGACCCAGTACTTC
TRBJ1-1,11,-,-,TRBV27,CATHTNTEAFF,TGTGCCACGCATACGAACACTGAAGCTTTCTTT
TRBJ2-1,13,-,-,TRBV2,CADTGTFNNEQFF,TGTGCCGACACCGGGACCTTTAACAATGAGCAGTTCTTC
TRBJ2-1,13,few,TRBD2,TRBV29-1,CSVARGGNNEQFF,TGCAGCGTCGCCCGGGGGGGAAACAATGAGCAGTTCTTC
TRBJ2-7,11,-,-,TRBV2,CASSEYNEQYF,TGTGCCAGCAGTGAATATAACGAGCAGTACTTC
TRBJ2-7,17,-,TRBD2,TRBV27,CASSSGLAGARGYEQYF,TGTGCCAGCAGTTCGGGACTAGCGGGAGCGAGGGGCTACGAGCAGTACTTC
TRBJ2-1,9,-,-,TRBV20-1,CSARDEQFF,TGCAGTGCCCGGGATGAGCAGTTCTTC
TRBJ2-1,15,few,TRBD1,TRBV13,CASSPTQGAQNEQFF,TGTGCCAGCAGCCCAACTCAGGGGGCGCAGAATGAGCAGTTCTTC
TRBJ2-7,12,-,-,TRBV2,CASMAGLNEQYF,TGTGCCAGCATGGCGGGGCTCAACGAGCAGTACTTC
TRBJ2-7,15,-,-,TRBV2,CASSPPSGGFYEQYF,TGTGCCAGCAGCCCTCCCTCCGGGGGTTTCTACGAGCAGTACTTC
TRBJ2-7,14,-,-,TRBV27,CASSTRDGPYEQYF,TGTGCCAGCAGTACCCGGGACGGCCCCTACGAGCAGTACTTC
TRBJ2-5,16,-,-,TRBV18,CASSPKEGRYQETQYF,TGTGCCAGCTCACCAAAGGAGGGGCGGTACCAAGAGACCCAGTACTTC
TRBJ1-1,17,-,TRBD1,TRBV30,CAWSDYRDRGLETEAFF,TGTGCCTGGAGCGATTACCGGGACAGGGGATTGGAGACTGAAGCTTTCTTT
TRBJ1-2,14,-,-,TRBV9,CASSGNSRDYGYTF,TGTGCCAGCAGCGGAAACTCTCGGGACTATGGCTACACCTTC
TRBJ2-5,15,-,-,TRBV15,CATSRVKKASETQYF,TGTGCCACCAGCAGAGTAAAGAAGGCGAGTGAGACCCAGTACTTC
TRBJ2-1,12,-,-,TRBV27,CASRGALNEQFF,TGTGCCAGCAGGGGGGCACTCAATGAGCAGTTCTTC
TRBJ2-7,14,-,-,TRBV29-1,CSVGGESNSYEQYF,TGCAGCGTTGGAGGGGAATCCAACTCCTACGAGCAGTACTTC